The 9 T cell receptor beta chains listed next were all sequenced from one sample in a study of T cell clones after liver transplantation. Assay used: immunoSEQ multiplex PCR; TCRdb lists only in-frame clones, some missing. The sample has under 20,000 clones, around 87% seen once. The sample in question was CD8+ T cells from blood, obtained 45 to 47 months after liver transplant. The receptors derive from a human patient who received a liver transplant. Some T cells may have come from the graft donor.

This rearrangement joins TRBV19 to TRBJ2-7; 8 nucleotides align to TRBD1. This CDR3 has 14 residues. Germline-derived CDR1 and CDR2 are LNHDA and SQIVND (reference sequence). With 5 bases clipped from V and 3 bases from J, the junction kept 6 bases outside the gene matches. CDR3 in amino acids: CASSAGTGLYEQYF. CDR3 nucleotides: TGTGCCAGTAGTGCCGGGACAGGACTCTACGAGCAGTACTTC.

CDR3 nucleotide sequence: TGCGCCAGCAGCCAAGAGGTCTTTGGGGCCGAGGCCTACGAGCAGTACTTC. As protein: CASSQEVFGAEAYEQYF. The chain is built from TRBV4-3 and TRBJ2-7; TRBD1 is a possible D gene (5 bases). The CDR3 length is 17 residues. Germline V lookup: CDR1 LGHNA, CDR2 YSLEER. With 0 bases removed from V and 2 bases from J, the gap between germline ends came to 17 bases.

About this clone itself: Germline and junction disagree at one end, which may indicate a read error. V gene TRBV19 combines with J gene TRBJ1-5, with a weak D call TRBD1 (5 bases). Germline-derived CDR1 and CDR2 are LNHDA and SQIVND (reference sequence). This CDR3 has 15 residues. Here the CDR3 reads CASSPTDLGRQLQHF. The CDR3 bases are TGTGCCAGTAGTCCAACGGATTTGGGGAGACAGCTCCAGCATTTT.

The V call is TRBV11-2, the J call TRBJ2-5; D unresolved. Trimming shortened V by 6 bases and J by 0 bases, and 8 bases separated the two germline ends. CDR1 is SGHAT, CDR2 FQNNGV, per germline. The CDR3 is 13 amino acids. The CDR3 nucleotides are TGTGCCAGCAGGCCGACGTACCAAGAGACCCAGTACTTC. Translating it yields CASRPTYQETQYF.

The J gene is TRBJ1-5, the V gene TRBV5-1, with 9 bases that match TRBD1. J gave up 2 bases and V 4 bases, and 4 bases lay outside the gene matches. The CDR3 totals 15 residues. Germline assignment: CDR1 SGHRS and CDR2 YFSETQ. The CDR3 reads CASSLGQGGNQPQHF. The CDR3 DNA reads TGCGCCAGCAGCCTGGGACAGGGAGGCAATCAGCCCCAGCATTTT.

A word on this clone: The junction does not match germline at one end; this may be a read error. CDR3 in DNA: TGTGCCAGCAGTTACCGAAGGGACAGGGAAGAGTGCTTC. Translated: CASSYRRDREECF. The V gene is TRBV6-5, the J gene TRBJ2-4, with 9 bases fitting TRBD1. Germline values: CDR1 MNHEY, CDR2 SVGAGI. The CDR3 loop spans 13 amino acids.

This clone occurred once. CDR3 protein: CASSLAEGVGGYTF. CDR3 nucleotides: TGCGCCAGCAGCTTGGCCGAGGGGGTAGGTGGCTACACCTTC. V is TRBV5-1 and J is TRBJ1-2, with D possibly TRBD1 on 6 matching bases. V was cut by 0 bases and J by 7 bases, with 13 bases left in between. In germline, CDR1 is SGHRS, CDR2 YFSETQ. The CDR3 contains 14 residues.

Within the sample, this clone is large (0.1 to 1%). The chain recombines TRBV11-2 with TRBJ2-7, with no clear D. Germline CDR1 is SGHAT and CDR2 is FQNNGV. Between the trimmed V and J ends, which lost 3 bases and 2 bases, there was a span of 5 bases. The CDR3 runs 12 residues. Here the CDR3 reads CASSFLTYEQYF. The DNA for the CDR3 is TGTGCCAGCAGCTTTTTGACCTACGAGCAGTACTTC.

This clone came up a few times. V and J are TRBV28 and TRBJ2-4, with D perhaps assigned TRBD1 or TRBD2 (7 bases each). V was trimmed by 6 bases and J by 0 bases, leaving 15 bases between them. The CDR3 extends over 16 amino acids. Germline CDR1 and CDR2: MDHEN and SYDVKM. CDR3 in amino acids: CASSHQGGVAKNIQYF. The CDR3 nucleotides are TGTGCCAGCAGCCATCAGGGGGGGGTAGCCAAAAACATTCAGTACTTC.